This is a list of T cell receptor beta chains from one sample in a study of beta chain features in type 1 diabetes. Assay: immunoSEQ multiplex PCR; the TCRdb copy retains only in-frame clones and omits some. The sample lists about 290,000 clones; 7% to 9% were seen once. Sequenced: central memory CD4+ T cells from blood. These receptors were collected from a woman aged 18-30 years in good health. Each CDR3 is given with its conserved first and last residue. The D gene is left open where the match is weak. For some rows the clone size is stated as once, few or many, or as a class when expanded; others skip it.

D,V,size,J,DNA,CDR3
TRBD2,TRBV5-1,few,TRBJ2-3,TGCGCCAGCAGCTTCGGGGGGTCTAGCACAGATACGCAGTATTTT,CASSFGGSSTDTQYF
-,TRBV7-9,-,TRBJ2-5,TGTGCCAGCAGTTCCCAGGGCCTCCAGGGGACCCAGTACTTC,CASSSQGLQGTQYF
-,TRBV7-9,-,TRBJ1-6,TGTGCCAGCAGCTTAAGGAATTCACCCCTCCACTTT,CASSLRNSPLHF
-,TRBV4-2,-,TRBJ2-2,TGTGCCAGCAGCATCAGGAGGGGCGACACCGGGGAGCTGTTTTTT,CASSIRRGDTGELFF
-,TRBV28,-,TRBJ1-5,TGTGCCAGCAGAGTAAGGACCCAAATCGATCAGCCCCAGCATTTT,CASRVRTQIDQPQHF
-,TRBV5-1,-,TRBJ2-3,TGCGCCAGCAGCTTGGGGACAGCTTCAGATACGCAGTATTTT,CASSLGTASDTQYF
TRBD2,TRBV30,many,TRBJ2-3,TGTGCCTGGAGTAAGGGGACTAGTACGATTTCCACAGATACGCAGTATTTT,CAWSKGTSTISTDTQYF
TRBD1,TRBV2,few,TRBJ1-1,TGTGCCAGCAGTGAAGGGACAGGGCTGAACACTGAAGCTTTCTTT,CASSEGTGLNTEAFF
-,TRBV6-5,few,TRBJ1-5,TGTGCCAGCAGGGCTAAGGACATCCTAGGGCCCCAGCATTTT,CASRAKDILGPQHF
-,TRBV7-2,few,TRBJ1-5,TGTGCCAGCAGCTTAACAAGAGGGGCGGATCAGCCCCAGCATTTT,CASSLTRGADQPQHF
TRBD1,TRBV4-2,few,TRBJ2-6,TGTGCCAGCAGCCAGGACGACAGGGCTGGGGCCAACGTCCTGACTTTC,CASSQDDRAGANVLTF
-,TRBV15,-,TRBJ2-2,TGTGCCACCAGCGAGGGACGGCTGAACACCGGGGAGCTGTTTTTT,CATSEGRLNTGELFF
-,TRBV2,few,TRBJ2-3,TGTGCCAGCAGACGAACTGGCAGTACCACAGATACGCAGTATTTT,CASRRTGSTTDTQYF
TRBD1,TRBV2,many,TRBJ1-2,TGTGCCAGCGGAACAGGGGGTACCTATGGCTACACCTTC,CASGTGGTYGYTF
TRBD2,TRBV7-9,many,TRBJ2-7,TGTGCCAGCAGACGCAGCGGGAGAAGCACCTACGAGCAGTACTTC,CASRRSGRSTYEQYF
-,TRBV4-2,-,TRBJ1-2,TGTGCCAGCAGCCAAGCAGGAGGGTATGGCTACACCTTC,CASSQAGGYGYTF
-,TRBV7-2,few,TRBJ2-3,TGTGCCAGCAGCCCCCGCGGAGGACCCAGCACAGATACGCAGTATTTT,CASSPRGGPSTDTQYF
-,TRBV6-5,-,TRBJ1-1,TGTGCCAGCAGTGGGCAACAGTCCATGAACACTGAAGCTTTCTTT,CASSGQQSMNTEAFF
TRBD1,TRBV7-2,many,TRBJ2-2,TGTGCCAGCGGACCACAGGGGGCGGGCACCGGGGAGCTGTTTTTT,CASGPQGAGTGELFF
-,TRBV28,few,TRBJ1-2,TGTGCCAGCAGTCCCGCCGGGACATTGGGGGGCTACACCTTC,CASSPAGTLGGYTF
TRBD1,TRBV4-2,-,TRBJ2-7,TGTGCCAGCAGCCCCCGGACAGGATACGTAAGTGGGAGCTCCTACGAGCAGTACTTC,CASSPRTGYVSGSSYEQYF
TRBD1,TRBV28,-,TRBJ2-3,TGTGCCAGCAACCGACAGGGCTTCACCACAGATACGCAGTATTTT,CASNRQGFTTDTQYF
-,TRBV5-6,few,TRBJ1-4,TGTGCCAGCAGCTTCCTGGACCTAGGGCGGGAAAAACTGTTTTTT,CASSFLDLGREKLFF
-,TRBV27,-,TRBJ1-1,TGTGCCAGCAGTGGCCGGGACGGTGGGGCAACTGAAGCTTTCTTT,CASSGRDGGATEAFF
-,TRBV2,few,TRBJ2-2,TGTGCCAGCAGTTTTCACGGGGAGCTGTTTTTT,CASSFHGELFF
TRBD2,TRBV7-3,few,TRBJ2-1,TGTGCCAGCAGCTTAGGGACGGCGGGTACTTCGGGAGGTGAGCAGTTCTTC,CASSLGTAGTSGGEQFF
-,TRBV25-1,-,TRBJ2-7,TGTGCCAGCAGGCAGGACCCCCCCTACGAGCAGTACTTC,CASRQDPPYEQYF
TRBD1,TRBV5-4,few,TRBJ1-2,TGTGCCAGCAGCCGACAGGGAGAAAATGGCTACACCTTC,CASSRQGENGYTF